This T cell receptor (beta chain) was identified during a study of beta chain features in type 1 diabetes. Study context: Patients did not differ from healthy donors in age, gender or cell yield. Findings and limits, study-wide: Shorter TCRB CDR3s, moderately but significantly so, were found in Type 1 diabetes patients in all four CD4+ subsets.

With respect to this clone: Its antigen is as yet unknown.

The whole isolated RNA underwent reverse transcription, so sequencing captured expressed TCRB transcripts. The repertoire was sequenced with immunoSEQ multiplex PCR; TCRdb's copy has only in-frame clones and lacks some. Here the sample spans 130,000 or so clones, 7.5% to 9.5% being singletons. Material for sequencing was central memory CD4+ T cells from blood. This sequence was found in a man younger than 45 with type 1 diabetes.

The CDR3: CASSLYGGYNEQFF. CDR3 bases: TGTGCCAGCAGTTTGTACGGGGGGTACAATGAGCAGTTCTTC. This chain uses TRBV6-5 with TRBJ2-1, with TRBD2 identical over 7 bases. The CDR3 covers 14 residues. Germline CDR1 reads MNHEY; CDR2 reads SVGAGI. With V trimmed by 4 bases and J by 4 bases, 4 bases remained unmatched.